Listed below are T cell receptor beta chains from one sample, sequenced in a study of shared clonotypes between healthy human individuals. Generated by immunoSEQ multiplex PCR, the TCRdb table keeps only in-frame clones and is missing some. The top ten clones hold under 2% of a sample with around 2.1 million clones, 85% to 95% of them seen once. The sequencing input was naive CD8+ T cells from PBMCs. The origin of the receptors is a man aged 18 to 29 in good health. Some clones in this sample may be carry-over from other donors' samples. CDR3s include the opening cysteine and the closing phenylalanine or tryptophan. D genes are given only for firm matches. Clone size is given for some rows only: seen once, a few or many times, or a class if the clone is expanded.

CDR3nt: TGTGCCAGCAGCCCGAGGGTCTCTGGGGCCAACGTCCTGACTTTC
CDR3aa: CASSPRVSGANVLTF
v_gene: TRBV11-2
len: 15
abundance: -
d_gene: -
j_gene: TRBJ2-6

CDR3nt: TGTGCCAGTAGTATAGACGGAAACAGGGGATGGACTGAAGCTTTCTTT
CDR3aa: CASSIDGNRGWTEAFF
v_gene: TRBV19
len: 16
abundance: few
d_gene: TRBD1
j_gene: TRBJ1-1

CDR3nt: TGCAGCGTTGAGCCCGACACTGAAGCTTTCTTT
CDR3aa: CSVEPDTEAFF
v_gene: TRBV29-1
len: 11
abundance: -
d_gene: -
j_gene: TRBJ1-1

CDR3nt: TGTGCCAGCAGCCAAGGACAGGGTGAGGGCTACACCTTC
CDR3aa: CASSQGQGEGYTF
v_gene: TRBV7-3
len: 13
abundance: -
d_gene: TRBD1
j_gene: TRBJ1-2

CDR3nt: TGTGCCAGCAGCCTCGTCTCGGACAGGGGGAACACTGAAGCTTTCTTT
CDR3aa: CASSLVSDRGNTEAFF
v_gene: TRBV9
len: 16
abundance: -
d_gene: TRBD1
j_gene: TRBJ1-1

CDR3nt: TGCGCCAGCAGCCAAGATGGGGGGTCCTACGAGCAGTACTTC
CDR3aa: CASSQDGGSYEQYF
v_gene: TRBV4-1
len: 14
abundance: -
d_gene: -
j_gene: TRBJ2-7

CDR3nt: TGTGCCAGCAGTTTAACTGGGGCTCGCCAGCCCCAGCATTTT
CDR3aa: CASSLTGARQPQHF
v_gene: TRBV27
len: 14
abundance: -
d_gene: -
j_gene: TRBJ1-5

CDR3nt: TGTGCCAGCAGCTCCCTGGGGAGATCCCAAGAGACCCAGTACTTC
CDR3aa: CASSSLGRSQETQYF
v_gene: TRBV9
len: 15
abundance: -
d_gene: -
j_gene: TRBJ2-5

CDR3nt: TGTGCCAGCAGCCGAGGTTGGGGGAATGAAAAACTGTTTTTT
CDR3aa: CASSRGWGNEKLFF
v_gene: TRBV28
len: 14
abundance: -
d_gene: -
j_gene: TRBJ1-4

CDR3nt: TGCAGCGTTACGACAGGGCTTAATGAAAAACTGTTTTTT
CDR3aa: CSVTTGLNEKLFF
v_gene: TRBV29-1
len: 13
abundance: few
d_gene: TRBD1
j_gene: TRBJ1-4

CDR3nt: TGTGCCAGCAGCTTTCCACTAGCGGGCCTAGAGGGAAGCACAGATACGCAGTATTTT
CDR3aa: CASSFPLAGLEGSTDTQYF
v_gene: TRBV7-2
len: 19
abundance: once
d_gene: TRBD2
j_gene: TRBJ2-3

CDR3nt: TGTGCCAGCAGCCAAGCCAGGACCCAACTAGGCAATGAGCAGTTCTTC
CDR3aa: CASSQARTQLGNEQFF
v_gene: TRBV14
len: 16
abundance: -
d_gene: -
j_gene: TRBJ2-1

CDR3nt: TGCAGCGTTCTCGGGACTAGCGGGAGTTTGAATACGCAGTATTTT
CDR3aa: CSVLGTSGSLNTQYF
v_gene: TRBV29-1
len: 15
abundance: -
d_gene: TRBD2
j_gene: TRBJ2-3

CDR3nt: TGTGCCAGCAGTTACGACGTAGCCTACGAGCAGTACTTC
CDR3aa: CASSYDVAYEQYF
v_gene: TRBV6-5
len: 13
abundance: -
d_gene: -
j_gene: TRBJ2-7

CDR3nt: TGTGCCAGCAGTTCCAGCACCGGGACACGGGTCGAGACCCAGCATTTT
CDR3aa: CASSSSTGTRVETQHF
v_gene: TRBV6-5
len: 16
abundance: -
d_gene: -
j_gene: TRBJ1-5

CDR3nt: TGTGCCAGCAGTTTATGGGACGGTCAGCCCCAGCATTTT
CDR3aa: CASSLWDGQPQHF
v_gene: TRBV28
len: 13
abundance: -
d_gene: -
j_gene: TRBJ1-5

CDR3nt: TGTGCCAGCAGGGACAGCTCCTACGAGCAGTACTTC
CDR3aa: CASRDSSYEQYF
v_gene: TRBV6-1
len: 12
abundance: -
d_gene: -
j_gene: TRBJ2-7

CDR3nt: TGTGCCAGCACCCTGGAGGGAGGCAGCTCCTACAATGAGCAGTTCTTC
CDR3aa: CASTLEGGSSYNEQFF
v_gene: TRBV27
len: 16
abundance: -
d_gene: -
j_gene: TRBJ2-1

CDR3nt: TGTGCCAGCAGCTTAAGTCGCCTCGGGGAGCTGTTTTTT
CDR3aa: CASSLSRLGELFF
v_gene: TRBV11-3
len: 13
abundance: -
d_gene: -
j_gene: TRBJ2-2

CDR3nt: TGCGCCAGCAGCCAAGATAGCAGCGGGAGTTACGGGGAGCTGTTTTTT
CDR3aa: CASSQDSSGSYGELFF
v_gene: TRBV4-1
len: 16
abundance: -
d_gene: TRBD2
j_gene: TRBJ2-2

CDR3nt: TGTGCCAGCAGTTACACATCAATTAATCCTGAAGCTTTCTTT
CDR3aa: CASSYTSINPEAFF
v_gene: TRBV6-6
len: 14
abundance: -
d_gene: -
j_gene: TRBJ1-1

CDR3nt: TGTGCCAGCAGTTTACAACGTTGGGGTAGGGATCAGCCCCAGCATTTT
CDR3aa: CASSLQRWGRDQPQHF
v_gene: TRBV28
len: 16
abundance: -
d_gene: -
j_gene: TRBJ1-5

CDR3nt: TGTGCCAGCAGTCGGGGCCTGGGGGCATATTTT
CDR3aa: CASSRGLGAYF
v_gene: TRBV2
len: 11
abundance: -
d_gene: -
j_gene: TRBJ1-3

CDR3nt: TGTGCCAGCAGCTCCTCCGGGCTAGCGGGAGGAGATGAGCAGTTCTTC
CDR3aa: CASSSSGLAGGDEQFF
v_gene: TRBV7-2
len: 16
abundance: -
d_gene: TRBD2
j_gene: TRBJ2-1

CDR3nt: TGTGCCAGCAGCGGACCCGCGGGGGAGACCCAGTACTTC
CDR3aa: CASSGPAGETQYF
v_gene: TRBV28
len: 13
abundance: -
d_gene: -
j_gene: TRBJ2-5

CDR3nt: TGCGCCAGCAGCCTAAGCCGCATACACGGGGCCGGGGAGCTGTTTTTT
CDR3aa: CASSLSRIHGAGELFF
v_gene: TRBV4-1
len: 16
abundance: -
d_gene: -
j_gene: TRBJ2-2

CDR3nt: TGCAGCGCCAGACACCCCGGGGATGAAGCTTTCTTT
CDR3aa: CSARHPGDEAFF
v_gene: TRBV29-1
len: 12
abundance: once
d_gene: -
j_gene: TRBJ1-1

CDR3nt: TGTGCCAGCAGCCTCAGAGGTGGAGGAAACACCATATATTTT
CDR3aa: CASSLRGGGNTIYF
v_gene: TRBV27
len: 14
abundance: -
d_gene: -
j_gene: TRBJ1-3

CDR3nt: TGTGCCAGCAGTTCGGGATTTTTTACGAGCGAGCAGTACTTC
CDR3aa: CASSSGFFTSEQYF
v_gene: TRBV28
len: 14
abundance: -
d_gene: -
j_gene: TRBJ2-7

CDR3nt: TGTGCCAGCAGCCCTGAACCCTACGAGCAGTACTTC
CDR3aa: CASSPEPYEQYF
v_gene: TRBV28
len: 12
abundance: once
d_gene: -
j_gene: TRBJ2-7

CDR3nt: TGTGCCAGCAGCTCCTCCAGGGGAAGCACAGATACGCAGTATTTT
CDR3aa: CASSSSRGSTDTQYF
v_gene: TRBV7-2
len: 15
abundance: -
d_gene: -
j_gene: TRBJ2-3

CDR3nt: TGCAGCGTTGTGGGACCTTTCTATGGCTACACCTTC
CDR3aa: CSVVGPFYGYTF
v_gene: TRBV29-1
len: 12
abundance: -
d_gene: -
j_gene: TRBJ1-2

CDR3nt: TGTGCCAGCACCAAGGCAAAATCCTACGAGCAGTACTTC
CDR3aa: CASTKAKSYEQYF
v_gene: TRBV28
len: 13
abundance: -
d_gene: -
j_gene: TRBJ2-7

CDR3nt: TGTGCCAGCACCGGGGGGGTGGGAGGTGAGCAGTTCTTC
CDR3aa: CASTGGVGGEQFF
v_gene: TRBV27
len: 13
abundance: once
d_gene: TRBD2
j_gene: TRBJ2-1

CDR3nt: TGCAGCGTTGGCGGGACGGTGACCTCCTACGAGCAGTACTTC
CDR3aa: CSVGGTVTSYEQYF
v_gene: TRBV29-1
len: 14
abundance: -
d_gene: -
j_gene: TRBJ2-7

CDR3nt: TGTGCCAGCAGCCGTGGGGAGGGGGGGGGAAGGTATGGCTACACCTTC
CDR3aa: CASSRGEGGGRYGYTF
v_gene: TRBV28
len: 16
abundance: -
d_gene: -
j_gene: TRBJ1-2

CDR3nt: TGTGCCAGTAGTATCGGAATGTGGGACAGGGGATTCAACACTGAAGCTTTCTTT
CDR3aa: CASSIGMWDRGFNTEAFF
v_gene: TRBV19
len: 18
abundance: -
d_gene: TRBD1
j_gene: TRBJ1-1

CDR3nt: TGTGCCAGCAGCCCCCGGGACAATGTCTACAATGAGCAGTTCTTC
CDR3aa: CASSPRDNVYNEQFF
v_gene: TRBV7-8
len: 15
abundance: -
d_gene: -
j_gene: TRBJ2-1

CDR3nt: TGTGCCACCAGCAGAGGATTTGGACCGACCTACGAGCAGTACTTC
CDR3aa: CATSRGFGPTYEQYF
v_gene: TRBV15
len: 15
abundance: -
d_gene: -
j_gene: TRBJ2-7